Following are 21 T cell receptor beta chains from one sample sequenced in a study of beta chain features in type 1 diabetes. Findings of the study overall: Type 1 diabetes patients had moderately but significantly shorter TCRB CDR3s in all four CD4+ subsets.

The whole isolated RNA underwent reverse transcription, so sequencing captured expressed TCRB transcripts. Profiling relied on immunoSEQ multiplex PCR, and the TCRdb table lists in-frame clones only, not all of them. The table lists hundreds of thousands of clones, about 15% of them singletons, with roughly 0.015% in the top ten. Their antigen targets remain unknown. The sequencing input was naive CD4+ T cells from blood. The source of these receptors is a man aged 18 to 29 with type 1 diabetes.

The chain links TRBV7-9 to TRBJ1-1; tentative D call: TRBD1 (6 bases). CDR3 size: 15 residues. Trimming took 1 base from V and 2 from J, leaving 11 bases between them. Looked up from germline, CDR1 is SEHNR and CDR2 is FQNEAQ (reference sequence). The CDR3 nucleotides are TGTGCCAGCAGCTTAGGACGGGACATCAACACTGAAGCTTTCTTT. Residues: CASSLGRDINTEAFF.

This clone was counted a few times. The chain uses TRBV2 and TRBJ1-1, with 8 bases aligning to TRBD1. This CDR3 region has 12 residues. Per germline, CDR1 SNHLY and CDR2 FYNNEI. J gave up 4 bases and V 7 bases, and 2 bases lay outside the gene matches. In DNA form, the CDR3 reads TGTGCCAGCACACAGGGGGGCACTGAAGCTTTCTTT. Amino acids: CASTQGGTEAFF.

DNA for the CDR3: TGCAGCGTCCCGGGTCCAGAGAATGAAAAACTGTTTTTT. This codes for CSVPGPENEKLFF. The V gene is TRBV29-1, the J gene TRBJ1-4; D is undetermined. CDR1 and CDR2 (germline): SQVTM, ANQGSEA. There are 13 residues in the CDR3. The V end was cut by 6 bases, the J end by 5 bases, with 13 bases between.

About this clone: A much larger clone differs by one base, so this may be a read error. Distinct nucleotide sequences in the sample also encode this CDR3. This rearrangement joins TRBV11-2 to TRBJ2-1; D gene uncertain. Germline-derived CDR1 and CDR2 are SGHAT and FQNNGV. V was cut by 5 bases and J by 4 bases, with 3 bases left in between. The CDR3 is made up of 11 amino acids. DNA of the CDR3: TGTGCCAGCAGCCCTTACAATGAGCAGTTCTTC. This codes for CASSPYNEQFF.

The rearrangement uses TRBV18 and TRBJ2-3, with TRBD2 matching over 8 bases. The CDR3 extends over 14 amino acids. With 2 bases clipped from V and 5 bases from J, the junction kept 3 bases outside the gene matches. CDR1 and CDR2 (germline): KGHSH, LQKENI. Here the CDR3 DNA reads TGTGCCAGCTCACCAAGGACTAGCCGAGATACGCAGTATTTT. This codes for CASSPRTSRDTQYF. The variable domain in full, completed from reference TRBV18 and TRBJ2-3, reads NAGVMQNPRHLVRRRGQEARLRCSPMKGHSHVYWYRQLPEEGLKFMVYLQKENIIDESGMPKERFSAEFPKEGPSILRIQQVVRGDSAAYFCASSPRTSRDTQYFGPGTRLTVL.

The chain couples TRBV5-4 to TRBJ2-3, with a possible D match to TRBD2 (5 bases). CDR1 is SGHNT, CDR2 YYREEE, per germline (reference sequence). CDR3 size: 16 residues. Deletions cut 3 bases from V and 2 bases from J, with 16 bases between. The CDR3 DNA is TGTGCCAGCAGCTCGGCTAGCCGTATCTCCACAGATACGCAGTATTTT. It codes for CASSSASRISTDTQYF.

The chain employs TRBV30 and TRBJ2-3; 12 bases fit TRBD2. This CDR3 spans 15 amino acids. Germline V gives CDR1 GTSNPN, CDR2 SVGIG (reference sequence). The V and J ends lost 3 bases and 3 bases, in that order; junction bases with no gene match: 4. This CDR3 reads CAWRKLAGGTDTQYF. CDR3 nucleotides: TGTGCCTGGAGGAAACTAGCGGGAGGTACAGATACGCAGTATTTT.

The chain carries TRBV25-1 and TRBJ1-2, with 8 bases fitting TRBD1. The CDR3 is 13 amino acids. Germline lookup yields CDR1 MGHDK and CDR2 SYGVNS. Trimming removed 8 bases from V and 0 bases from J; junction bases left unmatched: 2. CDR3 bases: TGTGCCAGCGGGACAGGAGCTAACTATGGCTACACCTTC. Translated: CASGTGANYGYTF.

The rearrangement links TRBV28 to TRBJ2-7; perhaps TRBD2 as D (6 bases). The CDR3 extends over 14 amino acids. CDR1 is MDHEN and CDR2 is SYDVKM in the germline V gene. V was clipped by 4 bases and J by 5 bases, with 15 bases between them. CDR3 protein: CASSYIGRQNEQYF. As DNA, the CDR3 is TGTGCCAGCAGTTATATAGGGAGGCAAAACGAGCAGTACTTC. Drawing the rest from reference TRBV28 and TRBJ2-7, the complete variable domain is DVKVTQSSRYLVKRTGEKVFLECVQDMDHENMFWYRQDPGLGLRLIYFSYDVKMKEKGDIPEGYSVSREKKERFSLILESASTNQTSMYLCASSYIGRQNEQYFGPGTRLTVT.

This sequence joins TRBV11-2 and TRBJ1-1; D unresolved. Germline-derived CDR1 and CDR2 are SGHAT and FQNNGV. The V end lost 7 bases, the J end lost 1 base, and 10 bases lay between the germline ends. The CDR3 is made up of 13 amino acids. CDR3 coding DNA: TGTGCCAGCAACCTCCCGGGGAACACTGAAGCTTTCTTT. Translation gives CASNLPGNTEAFF.

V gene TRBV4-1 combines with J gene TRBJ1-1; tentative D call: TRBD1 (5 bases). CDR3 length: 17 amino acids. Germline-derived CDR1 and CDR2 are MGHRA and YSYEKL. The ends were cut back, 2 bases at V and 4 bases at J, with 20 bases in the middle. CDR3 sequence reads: CASSQFGQEARATEAFF. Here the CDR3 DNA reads TGCGCCAGCAGCCAATTTGGACAAGAGGCGAGAGCCACTGAAGCTTTCTTT.

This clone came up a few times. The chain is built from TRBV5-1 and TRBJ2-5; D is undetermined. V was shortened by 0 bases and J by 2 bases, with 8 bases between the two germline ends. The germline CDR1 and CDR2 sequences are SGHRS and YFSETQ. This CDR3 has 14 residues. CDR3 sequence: CASSLELRQETQYF. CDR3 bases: TGCGCCAGCAGCTTGGAACTACGTCAAGAGACCCAGTACTTC.

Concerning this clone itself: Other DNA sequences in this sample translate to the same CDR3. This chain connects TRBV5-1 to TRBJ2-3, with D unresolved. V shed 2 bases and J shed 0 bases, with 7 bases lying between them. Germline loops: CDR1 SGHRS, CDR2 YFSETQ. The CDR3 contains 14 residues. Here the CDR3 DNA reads TGCGCCAGCAGCTTTGGTACTAGCACAGATACGCAGTATTTT. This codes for CASSFGTSTDTQYF.

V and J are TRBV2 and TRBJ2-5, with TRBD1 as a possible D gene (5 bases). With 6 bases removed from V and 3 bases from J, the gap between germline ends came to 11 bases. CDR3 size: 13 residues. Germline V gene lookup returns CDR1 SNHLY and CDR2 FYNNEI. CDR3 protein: CASSPDTKETQYF. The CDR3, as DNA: TGTGCCAGCAGCCCGGACACTAAAGAGACCCAGTACTTC.

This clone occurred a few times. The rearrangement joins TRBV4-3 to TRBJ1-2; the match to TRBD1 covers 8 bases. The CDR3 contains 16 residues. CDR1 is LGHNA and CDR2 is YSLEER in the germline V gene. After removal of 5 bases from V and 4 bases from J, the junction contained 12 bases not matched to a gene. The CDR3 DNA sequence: TGCGCCAGCAGCGCCCGGGACAGGCCCCCTATCTATGGCTACACCTTC. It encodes CASSARDRPPIYGYTF.

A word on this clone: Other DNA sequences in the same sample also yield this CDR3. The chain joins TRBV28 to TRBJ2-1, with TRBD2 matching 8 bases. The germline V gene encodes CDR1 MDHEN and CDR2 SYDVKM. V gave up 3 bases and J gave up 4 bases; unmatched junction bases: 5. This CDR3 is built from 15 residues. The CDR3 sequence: CASSLGAGAYNEQFF. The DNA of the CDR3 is TGTGCCAGCAGTTTGGGAGCGGGAGCGTACAATGAGCAGTTCTTC.

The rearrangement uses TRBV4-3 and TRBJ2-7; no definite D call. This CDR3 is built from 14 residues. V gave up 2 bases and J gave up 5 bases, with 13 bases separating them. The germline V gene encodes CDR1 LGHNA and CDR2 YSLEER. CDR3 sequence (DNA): TGCGCCAGCAGCCAAAGTGTCCGTCTACACGAGCAGTACTTC. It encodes CASSQSVRLHEQYF.

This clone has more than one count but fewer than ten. CDR3 amino acids: CASCYRAPTNEKLFF. In DNA, the CDR3 is TGCGCCAGCTGCTACAGGGCCCCAACTAATGAAAAACTGTTTTTT. This sequence joins TRBV5-1 and TRBJ1-4, with D perhaps TRBD1 (6 bases). There are 15 residues in the CDR3. Deletions cut 7 bases from V and 0 bases from J, with 13 bases between. Germline CDR1 reads SGHRS; CDR2 reads YFSETQ.

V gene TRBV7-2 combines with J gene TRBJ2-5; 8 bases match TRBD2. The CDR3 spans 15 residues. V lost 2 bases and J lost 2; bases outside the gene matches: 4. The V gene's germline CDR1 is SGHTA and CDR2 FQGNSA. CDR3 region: CASSLFGGGQETQYF. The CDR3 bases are TGTGCCAGCAGCTTATTCGGCGGGGGGCAAGAGACCCAGTACTTC.

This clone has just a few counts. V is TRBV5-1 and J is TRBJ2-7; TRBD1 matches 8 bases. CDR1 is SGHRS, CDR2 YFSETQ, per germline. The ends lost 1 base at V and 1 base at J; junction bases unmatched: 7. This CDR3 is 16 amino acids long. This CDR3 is CASSLRGQGGSYEQYF. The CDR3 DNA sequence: TGCGCCAGCAGCTTGCGTGGACAGGGCGGGTCCTACGAGCAGTACTTC.

CDR3 residues: CASGQGWGTEAFF. The CDR3 region has the DNA TGTGCCAGCGGACAGGGCTGGGGAACTGAAGCTTTCTTT. This chain uses TRBV2 with TRBJ1-1; 8 bases line up with TRBD1. CDR1 and CDR2 from the germline V gene are SNHLY and FYNNEI. J gave up 5 bases and V 8 bases, and 7 bases lay outside the gene matches. There are 13 residues in the CDR3.